Listed here are 8 T cell receptor beta chains from one sample, sequenced in a study of beta chain features in type 1 diabetes. The study, taken as a whole, reports: Patients with Type 1 diabetes showed moderately but significantly shorter TCRB CDR3s in all four CD4+ subsets.

Antigens of these TCRs are unknown. The isolated RNA, all of it, was reverse transcribed, so expressed TCRB transcripts were what got sequenced. Generated by immunoSEQ multiplex PCR, the TCRdb table keeps only in-frame clones and is missing some. The repertoire has a few hundred thousand clones, 20% of them found once; the top ten carry less than 0.03%. The sample taken for sequencing was naive CD4+ T cells from blood. The receptors originated from a woman aged 35 to 49 with type 1 diabetes.

This clone was seen a few times. CDR3 in DNA: TGTGCCAGCAGCTTAACGGGCGGGGAACATGAGCAGTTCTTC. It translates to CASSLTGGEHEQFF. The rearrangement joins TRBV7-3 to TRBJ2-1, with D maybe TRBD2 (6 bases). Trimming took off 0 bases at V and 8 bases at J, with 11 bases between the two ends. The CDR3 consists of 14 residues. In germline, CDR1 is SGHTA, CDR2 FQGTGA.

There are a few counts of this clone. One end of the junction varies from germline; a read error may be responsible. V is TRBV7-9 and J is TRBJ2-7; 10 bases are shared with TRBD2. The CDR3 is 13 residues long. Germline V lookup: CDR1 SEHNR, CDR2 FQNEAQ (reference sequence). The CDR3, as DNA: TGTGCCAGCAGCTTAGCCGGGACTAGCGAGGAGTACTTC. Its protein product is CASSLAGTSEEYF.

This clone was seen only a few times. The chain employs TRBV28 and TRBJ1-1, with D perhaps TRBD1 (6 bases). The CDR3 sequence is 12 residues long. V was shortened by 5 bases and J by 8 bases, with 12 bases between the two germline ends. The V gene's germline CDR1 is MDHEN and CDR2 SYDVKM. The CDR3 DNA reads as TGTGCCAGCAGTCGGACAGACCGCGAAGCTTTCTTT. Residues: CASSRTDREAFF.

The chain's CDR3 is CASSVGLMNTGELFF. The CDR3 DNA is TGTGCCAGCAGCGTAGGACTGATGAACACCGGGGAGCTGTTTTTT. The chain links TRBV9 to TRBJ2-2; D call uncertain. Germline V gives CDR1 SGDLS, CDR2 YYNGEE. This CDR3 is built from 15 residues. The ends were cut back, 0 bases at V and 1 base at J, with 7 bases in the middle.

This chain links TRBV30 with TRBJ1-1, with D tentatively TRBD1 (6 bases). Germline CDR1 and CDR2: GTSNPN and SVGIG (reference sequence). CDR3 length: 14 amino acids. The ends were cut back, 1 base at V and 5 bases at J, with 14 bases in the middle. The CDR3 bases are TGTGCCTGGAGTGCGTACAGGGTTTCGACTGAAGCTTTCTTT. It codes for CAWSAYRVSTEAFF.

This clone was observed once. V usage is TRBV18 and J usage is TRBJ2-7; TRBD1 is a possible D gene (5 bases). V was cut by 3 bases and J by 1 base, with 31 bases left in between. The CDR3 spans 21 residues. CDR1 is KGHSH, CDR2 LQKENI, per germline. Here the CDR3 DNA reads TGTGCCAGCTCACCCCTTGTGGGTGCCTCAGAAGGGGTCTCTGGATCCTACGAGCAGTACTTC. As protein: CASSPLVGASEGVSGSYEQYF.

This clone occurred a few times. CDR3 sequence reads: CASSPRGGGDGYTF. In DNA, the CDR3 is TGTGCCAGCTCACCTCGGGGAGGAGGCGATGGCTACACCTTC. This sequence joins TRBV18 and TRBJ1-2; D not resolved. Germline CDR1 KGHSH, CDR2 LQKENI. The CDR3 spans 14 residues. Trimming shortened V by 3 bases and J by 6 bases, and 14 bases separated the two germline ends.

This chain connects TRBV9 to TRBJ2-5; 12 positions agree with TRBD2. The V gene end was trimmed by 5 bases and the J gene end by 4 bases; junction bases not matched to a gene: 6. The CDR3 extends over 15 amino acids. CDR1 SGDLS and CDR2 YYNGEE come from the germline V gene. CDR3 residues: CASSTLAGGGETQYF. CDR3 in DNA: TGTGCCAGCAGTACACTAGCGGGAGGCGGAGAGACCCAGTACTTC.